Listed below are T cell receptor beta chains from one sample, sequenced in a study of cytomegalovirus exposure and HLA in healthy donors. Libraries were prepared by immunoSEQ multiplex PCR; TCRdb keeps only in-frame clonotypes and omits some of them. The profile covers about 150,000 clones, with roughly 9.6% appearing a single time and more than 6.5% taken by the ten largest. Input material: PBMCs. The source of these receptors is a woman between 40 and 50 years old in good health and CMV-seropositive. The conserved cysteine and the conserved F or W are not part of the CDR3 here.

j_gene: TRBJ2-7; len: 11; v_gene: TRBV27; CDR3aa: ASRPWTGDEQY
j_gene: TRBJ1-3; len: 12; v_gene: TRBV6-1; CDR3aa: AASQGISGNTIY
j_gene: TRBJ2-2; len: 11; v_gene: TRBV11-2; CDR3aa: ASSLGGNGELF
j_gene: TRBJ2-3; len: 13; v_gene: TRBV9; CDR3aa: ASSFTGGQADTQY
j_gene: TRBJ1-1; len: 14; v_gene: TRBV5-1; CDR3aa: ASSFRDIPGRAEAF
j_gene: TRBJ2-5; len: 9; v_gene: TRBV29-1; CDR3aa: SVGTEETQY
j_gene: TRBJ2-3; len: 13; v_gene: TRBV5-6; CDR3aa: ASSPRDRRTDTQY
j_gene: TRBJ2-1; len: 10; v_gene: TRBV10-2; CDR3aa: ASSETRNEQF
j_gene: TRBJ2-5; len: 15; v_gene: TRBV11-1; CDR3aa: ASSWGASAGVQETQY
j_gene: TRBJ1-2; len: 11; v_gene: TRBV29-1; CDR3aa: SVEEDRNYGYT
j_gene: TRBJ2-3; len: 9; v_gene: TRBV10-1; CDR3aa: ASSATDTQY
j_gene: TRBJ2-3; len: 14; v_gene: TRBV5-1; CDR3aa: ASSSWTGGGTDTQY
j_gene: TRBJ2-1; len: 14; v_gene: TRBV15; CDR3aa: ATSRWGQGGYNEQF
j_gene: TRBJ1-5; len: 12; v_gene: TRBV15; CDR3aa: ATSPAGGRQPQH
j_gene: TRBJ1-1; len: 16; v_gene: TRBV5-1; CDR3aa: ASSARQGSSLMNTEAF
j_gene: TRBJ1-1; len: 11; v_gene: TRBV6-6; CDR3aa: ASSYDFLGLAF
j_gene: TRBJ1-2; len: 12; v_gene: TRBV5-1; CDR3aa: ASSLDYSGYGYT
j_gene: TRBJ2-1; len: 13; v_gene: TRBV6-1; CDR3aa: ASSEEAGGYNEQF
j_gene: TRBJ1-1; len: 13; v_gene: TRBV6-5; CDR3aa: ASSTPGQINTEAF
j_gene: TRBJ1-2; len: 11; v_gene: TRBV2; CDR3aa: ASVTDSNYGYT
j_gene: TRBJ1-5; len: 12; v_gene: TRBV10-3; CDR3aa: AISETAGGQPQH
j_gene: TRBJ2-5; len: 10; v_gene: TRBV5-1; CDR3aa: ASSLGPETQY
j_gene: TRBJ2-1; len: 14; v_gene: TRBV5-1; CDR3aa: ASSLDLAGPYNEQF
j_gene: TRBJ1-1; len: 13; v_gene: TRBV4-1; CDR3aa: ASSQVGQGSPEAF
j_gene: TRBJ2-5; len: 13; v_gene: TRBV6-5; CDR3aa: ASSGGGGFGETQY
j_gene: TRBJ1-4; len: 11; v_gene: TRBV19; CDR3aa: ASSRERGEKLF
j_gene: TRBJ2-4; len: 13; v_gene: TRBV10-3; CDR3aa: AISEWGDEPGIQY
j_gene: TRBJ1-1; len: 11; v_gene: TRBV5-1; CDR3aa: ASSPSVVSGAF
j_gene: TRBJ2-4; len: 14; v_gene: TRBV19; CDR3aa: ASSIAHRGTKNIQY
j_gene: TRBJ1-2; len: 11; v_gene: TRBV10-2; CDR3aa: ASRGQGPDGYT
j_gene: TRBJ1-2; len: 12; v_gene: TRBV5-6; CDR3aa: ASSPQGTAGGYT
j_gene: TRBJ1-1; len: 13; v_gene: TRBV5-4; CDR3aa: ASSLVDRSATEAF
j_gene: TRBJ2-5; len: 14; v_gene: TRBV4-3; CDR3aa: ASSQGPGGPGETQY
j_gene: TRBJ2-3; len: 13; v_gene: TRBV7-6; CDR3aa: ASSPGGRATDTQY
j_gene: TRBJ2-5; len: 13; v_gene: TRBV7-8; CDR3aa: ASSFSGHGVETQY
j_gene: TRBJ2-3; len: 12; v_gene: TRBV14; CDR3aa: ASSLRQFTDTQY
j_gene: TRBJ1-4; len: 13; v_gene: TRBV19; CDR3aa: ASSITGSQNEKLF